This T cell receptor (beta chain) was obtained from a study of cytomegalovirus exposure and HLA in healthy donors. Concerning this clone: No antigen is known for it.

The junction had 6 bases not matched to a gene; V was cut back by 0 bases and J by 1 base. The CDR3 extends over 17 amino acids. CDR1 and CDR2 from the germline V gene are LGHNT and FRNRAP. This PCR relied on a set of 60 Vbeta primers and 13 Jbeta primers. Assay used: immunoSEQ multiplex PCR; TCRdb lists only in-frame clones, some missing. The sample has approximately 160,000 clones; roughly 87% are singletons. General study findings and limits: As confirmed in vitro, a few CMV-associated chains were specific for CMV antigens. According to a later analysis, donors in an Asian-associated ancestry cluster reportedly had fewer N-insertions than the roughly 670-donor mean.

Sequencing was done on a sample of PBMCs. The clonotype was recovered from a man between 25 and 39 years old in good health and CMV-seropositive. The chain joins TRBV12-5 to TRBJ2-5, with 9 nucleotides matching TRBD1. The CDR3 is CASGLVFPDRGQETQYF. CDR3 bases: TGTGCTAGTGGTTTGGTCTTTCCGGACAGGGGCCAAGAGACCCAGTACTTC.